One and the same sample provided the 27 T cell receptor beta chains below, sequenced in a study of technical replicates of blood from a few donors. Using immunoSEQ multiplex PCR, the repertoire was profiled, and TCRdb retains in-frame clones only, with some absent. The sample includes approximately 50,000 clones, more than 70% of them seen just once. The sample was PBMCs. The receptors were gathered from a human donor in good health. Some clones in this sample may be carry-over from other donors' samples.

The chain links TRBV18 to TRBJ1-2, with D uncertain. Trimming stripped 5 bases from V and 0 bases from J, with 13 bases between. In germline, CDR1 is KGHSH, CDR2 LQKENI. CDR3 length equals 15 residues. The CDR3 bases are TGTGCCAGCTCATCCACATCGCAAGCTAACTATGGCTACACCTTC. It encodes CASSSTSQANYGYTF.

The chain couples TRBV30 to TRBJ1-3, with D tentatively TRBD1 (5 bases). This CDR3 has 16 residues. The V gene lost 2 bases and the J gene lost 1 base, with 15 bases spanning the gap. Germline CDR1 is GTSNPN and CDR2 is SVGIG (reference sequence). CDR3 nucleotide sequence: TGTGCCTGGAGTCCCCGAGCGGGGGGGTCTGGAAACACCATATATTTT. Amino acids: CAWSPRAGGSGNTIYF.

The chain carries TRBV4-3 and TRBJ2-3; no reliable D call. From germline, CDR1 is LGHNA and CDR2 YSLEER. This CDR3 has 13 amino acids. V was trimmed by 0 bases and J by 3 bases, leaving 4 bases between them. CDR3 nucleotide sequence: TGCGCCAGCAGCCAAGATTCGACAGATACGCAGTATTTT. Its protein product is CASSQDSTDTQYF.

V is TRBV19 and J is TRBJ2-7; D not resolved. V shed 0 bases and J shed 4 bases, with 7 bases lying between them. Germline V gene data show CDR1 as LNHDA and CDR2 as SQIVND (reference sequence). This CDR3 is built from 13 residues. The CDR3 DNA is TGTGCCAGTAGTATAGATTGGAGATACGAGCAGTACTTC. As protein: CASSIDWRYEQYF.

The CDR3 region has the DNA TGCGCCAGCAGCCATTCAAGAAGGTGGACAGACTATGGCTACACCTTC. This translates into CASSHSRRWTDYGYTF. The chain has TRBV4-3 and TRBJ1-2; D is possibly TRBD1 (6 bases). The germline V and J ends were trimmed by 3 bases and 3 bases, with 17 bases remaining between them. This CDR3 has 16 residues. Germline CDR1 LGHNA, CDR2 YSLEER.

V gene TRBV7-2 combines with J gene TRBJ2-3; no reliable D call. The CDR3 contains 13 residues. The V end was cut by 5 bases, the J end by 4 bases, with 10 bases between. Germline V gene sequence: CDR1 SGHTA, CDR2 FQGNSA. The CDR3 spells CASSLRGADTQYF. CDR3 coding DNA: TGTGCCAGCAGCCTACGCGGCGCAGATACGCAGTATTTT.

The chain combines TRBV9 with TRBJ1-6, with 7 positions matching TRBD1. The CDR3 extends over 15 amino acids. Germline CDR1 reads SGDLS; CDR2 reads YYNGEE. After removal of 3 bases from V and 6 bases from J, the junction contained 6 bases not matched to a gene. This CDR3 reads CASSDRQGLNSPLHF. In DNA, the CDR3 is TGTGCCAGCAGCGACAGACAGGGCCTTAATTCACCCCTCCACTTT.

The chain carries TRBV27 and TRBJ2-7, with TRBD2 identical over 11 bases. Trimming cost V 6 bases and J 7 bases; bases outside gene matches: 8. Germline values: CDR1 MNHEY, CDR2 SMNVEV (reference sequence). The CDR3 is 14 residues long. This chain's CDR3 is CASRLTSGKGEQYF. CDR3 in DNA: TGTGCCAGCAGATTGACTAGCGGGAAGGGTGAGCAGTACTTC.

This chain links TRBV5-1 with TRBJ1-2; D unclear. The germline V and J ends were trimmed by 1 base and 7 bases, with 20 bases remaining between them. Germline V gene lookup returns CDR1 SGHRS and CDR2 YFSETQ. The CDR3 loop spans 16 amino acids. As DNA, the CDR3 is TGCGCCAGCAGCTTGACCGTTGGGGAGACGTTAAGTGGCTACACCTTC. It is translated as CASSLTVGETLSGYTF.

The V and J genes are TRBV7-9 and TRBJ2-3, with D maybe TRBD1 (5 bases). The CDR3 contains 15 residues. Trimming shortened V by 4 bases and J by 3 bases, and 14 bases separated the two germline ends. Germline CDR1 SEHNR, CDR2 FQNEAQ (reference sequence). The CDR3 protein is CASSSRTQGTDTQYF. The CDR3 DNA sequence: TGTGCCAGCAGCTCCAGAACCCAGGGTACAGATACGCAGTATTTT.

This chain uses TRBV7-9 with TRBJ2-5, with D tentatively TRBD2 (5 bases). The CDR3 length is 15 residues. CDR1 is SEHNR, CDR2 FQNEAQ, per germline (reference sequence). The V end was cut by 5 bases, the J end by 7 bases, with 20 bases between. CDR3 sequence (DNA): TGTGCCAGCAGCGCCGAGGAGCTAGTACGGGGGACCCAGTACTTC. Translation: CASSAEELVRGTQYF.

This CDR3 reads CASRSGLAGNNEQFF. The CDR3 DNA is TGTGCCAGCAGATCGGGACTAGCGGGGAACAATGAGCAGTTCTTC. V is TRBV6-5 and J is TRBJ2-1; 13 bases are shared with TRBD2. Germline values: CDR1 MNHEY, CDR2 SVGAGI. The CDR3 extends over 15 amino acids. V lost 6 bases to trimming and J lost 5 bases; unmatched junction nucleotides: 4.

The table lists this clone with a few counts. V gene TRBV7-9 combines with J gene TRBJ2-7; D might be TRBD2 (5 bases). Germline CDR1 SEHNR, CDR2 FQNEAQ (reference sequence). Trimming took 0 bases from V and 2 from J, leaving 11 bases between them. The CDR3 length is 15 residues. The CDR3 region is CASSLADGRTYEQYF. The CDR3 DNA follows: TGTGCCAGCAGCTTAGCCGATGGGAGAACCTACGAGCAGTACTTC. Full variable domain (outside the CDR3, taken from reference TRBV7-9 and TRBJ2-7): DTGVSQNPRHKITKRGQNVTFRCDPISEHNRLYWYRQTLGQGPEFLTYFQNEAQLEKSRLLSDRFSAERPKGSFSTLEIQRTEQGDSAMYLCASSLADGRTYEQYFGPGTRLTVT.

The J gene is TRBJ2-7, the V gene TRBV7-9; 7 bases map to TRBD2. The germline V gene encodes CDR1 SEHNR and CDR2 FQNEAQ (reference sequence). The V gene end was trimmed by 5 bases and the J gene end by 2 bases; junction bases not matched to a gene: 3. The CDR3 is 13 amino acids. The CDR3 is CASSGGTTYEQYF. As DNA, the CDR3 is TGTGCCAGCAGCGGCGGGACTACCTACGAGCAGTACTTC.

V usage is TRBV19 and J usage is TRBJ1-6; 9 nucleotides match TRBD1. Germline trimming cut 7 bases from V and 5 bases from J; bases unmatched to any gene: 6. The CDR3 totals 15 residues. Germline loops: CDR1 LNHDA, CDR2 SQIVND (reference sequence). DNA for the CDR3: TGTGCCAGTACCCTGGACAGGGGTGATAATTCACCCCTCCACTTT. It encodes CASTLDRGDNSPLHF.

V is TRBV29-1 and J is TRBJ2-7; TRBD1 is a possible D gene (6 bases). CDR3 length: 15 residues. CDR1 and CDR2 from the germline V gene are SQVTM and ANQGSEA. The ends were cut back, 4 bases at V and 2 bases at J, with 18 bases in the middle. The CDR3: CSVGFVAGDPYEQYF. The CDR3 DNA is TGCAGCGTTGGTTTTGTTGCAGGGGACCCCTACGAGCAGTACTTC.

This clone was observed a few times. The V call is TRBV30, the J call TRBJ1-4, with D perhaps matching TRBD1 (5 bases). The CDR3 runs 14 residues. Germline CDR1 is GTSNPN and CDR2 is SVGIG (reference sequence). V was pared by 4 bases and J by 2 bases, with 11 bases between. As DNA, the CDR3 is TGTGCCTGGAAAAAACAGGAGACTAATGAAAAACTGTTTTTT. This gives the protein CAWKKQETNEKLFF.

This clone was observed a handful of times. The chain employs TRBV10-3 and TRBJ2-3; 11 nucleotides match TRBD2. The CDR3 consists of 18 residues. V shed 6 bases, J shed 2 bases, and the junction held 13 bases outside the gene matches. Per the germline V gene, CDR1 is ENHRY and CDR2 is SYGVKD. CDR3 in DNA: TGTGCCATCAGAGACACCGGACTAGCGGGCAATTACACAGATACGCAGTATTTT. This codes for CAIRDTGLAGNYTDTQYF.

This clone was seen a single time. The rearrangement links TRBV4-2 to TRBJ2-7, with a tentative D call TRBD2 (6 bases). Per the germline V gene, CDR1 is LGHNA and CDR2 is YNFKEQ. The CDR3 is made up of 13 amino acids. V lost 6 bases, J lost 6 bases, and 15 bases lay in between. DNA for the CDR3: TGTGCCAGCAGTCCTGGAGGCGGGGCCGAGCAGTACTTC. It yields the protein CASSPGGGAEQYF.

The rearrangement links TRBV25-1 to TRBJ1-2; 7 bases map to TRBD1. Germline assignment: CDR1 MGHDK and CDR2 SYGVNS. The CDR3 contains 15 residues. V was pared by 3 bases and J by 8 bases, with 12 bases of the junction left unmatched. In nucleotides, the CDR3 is TGTGCCAGCAGTGAGCGACAGGGTAGGGGGTACGGCTACACCTTC. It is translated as CASSERQGRGYGYTF.

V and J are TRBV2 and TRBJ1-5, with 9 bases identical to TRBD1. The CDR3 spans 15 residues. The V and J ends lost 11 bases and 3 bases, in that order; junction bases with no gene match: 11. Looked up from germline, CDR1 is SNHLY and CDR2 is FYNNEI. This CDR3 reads CAGSKGTGINQPQHF. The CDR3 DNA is TGTGCCGGATCAAAAGGGACAGGGATCAATCAGCCCCAGCATTTT.

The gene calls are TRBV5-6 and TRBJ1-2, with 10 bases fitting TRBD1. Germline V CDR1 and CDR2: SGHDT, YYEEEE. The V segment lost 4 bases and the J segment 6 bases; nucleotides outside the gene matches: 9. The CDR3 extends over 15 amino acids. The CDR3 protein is CASSRQGAEWDGYTF. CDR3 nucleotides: TGTGCCAGCAGCCGACAGGGGGCGGAATGGGATGGCTACACCTTC.

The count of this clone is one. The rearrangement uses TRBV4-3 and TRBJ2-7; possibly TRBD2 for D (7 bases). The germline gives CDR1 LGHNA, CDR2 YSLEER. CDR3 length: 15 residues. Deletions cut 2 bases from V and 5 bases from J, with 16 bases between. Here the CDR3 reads CASSQSRGLGDEQYF. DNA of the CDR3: TGCGCCAGCAGCCAATCGCGGGGGCTGGGCGACGAGCAGTACTTC.

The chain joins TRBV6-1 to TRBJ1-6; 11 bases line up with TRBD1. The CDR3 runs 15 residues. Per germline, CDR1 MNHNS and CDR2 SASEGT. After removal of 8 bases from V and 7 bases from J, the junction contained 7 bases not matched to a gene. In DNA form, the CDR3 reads TGTGCCAGCGGCTCCGGGACAGGGGGAAATTCACCCCTCCACTTT. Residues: CASGSGTGGNSPLHF.

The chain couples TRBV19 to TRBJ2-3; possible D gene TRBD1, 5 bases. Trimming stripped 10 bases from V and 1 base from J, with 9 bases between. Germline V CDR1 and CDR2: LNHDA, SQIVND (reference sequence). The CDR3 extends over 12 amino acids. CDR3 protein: CATQGRTDTQYF. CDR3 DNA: TGTGCCACCCAGGGCCGCACAGATACGCAGTATTTT.

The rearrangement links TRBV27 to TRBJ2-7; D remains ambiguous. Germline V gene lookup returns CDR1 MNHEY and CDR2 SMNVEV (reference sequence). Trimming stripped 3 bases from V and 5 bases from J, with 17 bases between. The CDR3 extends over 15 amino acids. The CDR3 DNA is TGTGCCAGCAGTTTCCAAGCTCCTCTAGTGAACGAGCAGTACTTC. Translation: CASSFQAPLVNEQYF.

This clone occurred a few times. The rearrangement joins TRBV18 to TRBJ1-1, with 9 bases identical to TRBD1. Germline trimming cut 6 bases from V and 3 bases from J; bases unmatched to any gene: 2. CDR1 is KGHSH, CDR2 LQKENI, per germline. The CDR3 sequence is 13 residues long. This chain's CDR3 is CASSRDRDTEAFF. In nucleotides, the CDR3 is TGTGCCAGCTCTCGGGACAGGGACACTGAAGCTTTCTTT.